This entry lists 23 T cell receptor beta chains sequenced from one sample in a study of metastatic and nonmetastatic thyroid tumors. TCRdb re-called the PCR reads through MiXCR. The sample comprises over 25,000 clones, 4% of which are singletons, and around 20% rests with the top ten. All patients were treatment-naive before thyroid surgery. The specimen was blood. The origin of the receptors is a female donor with papillary thyroid cancer or a benign thyroid nodule (not recorded which). Some clones in this sample may be carry-over from other donors' samples.

This clone was observed at least ten times. The chain joins TRBV9 to TRBJ2-7; 8 bases are shared with TRBD2. CDR1 SGDLS and CDR2 YYNGEE come from the germline V gene. The CDR3 contains 14 residues. The J segment lost 5 bases and the V segment lost 0 bases, leaving 4 bases of the junction unmatched. The CDR3 protein is CASSVAGRANEQYF. For the CDR3, the DNA is TGTGCCAGCAGCGTAGCCGGGAGGGCTAACGAGCAGTACTTC.

This clone has at least ten counts. This specimen includes other DNA sequences encoding the same CDR3. This rearrangement joins TRBV3-1 to TRBJ2-3, with D possibly being TRBD1 or TRBD2 (5 bases each). The germline V and J ends were trimmed by 6 bases and 4 bases, with 17 bases remaining between them. The germline gives CDR1 LGHDT, CDR2 YNNKEL (reference sequence). This CDR3 contains 15 residues. Here the CDR3 DNA reads TGTGCCAGCAGTCCGGGACGCTCTGAGGCAGATACGCAGTATTTT. This gives the protein CASSPGRSEADTQYF.

There are many counts of this clone. This rearrangement joins TRBV10-3 to TRBJ2-1; D is possibly TRBD2 (7 bases). The germline CDR1 and CDR2 sequences are ENHRY and SYGVKD. This CDR3 comprises 15 residues. Trimming stripped 4 bases from V and 5 bases from J, with 15 bases between. The CDR3 reads CAISGGGGGHNEQFF. The CDR3 region has the DNA TGTGCCATCAGTGGGGGAGGGGGGGGCCACAATGAGCAGTTCTTC.

The V and J genes are TRBV6-2 or TRBV6-3 and TRBJ2-7; possible D gene TRBD1, 7 bases. The CDR3 contains 15 residues. V lost 5 bases, J lost 3 bases, and 17 bases lay in between. The germline V gene encodes CDR1 MNHEY and CDR2 SVGEGT. The CDR3 sequence is CASSTSGGTDYEQYF. The CDR3 DNA follows: TGTGCCAGCAGTACAAGTGGAGGGACAGACTACGAGCAGTACTTC.

This clone has only a few counts. The V gene is TRBV4-2, the J gene TRBJ2-1; 13 bases line up with TRBD2. The CDR3 loop spans 19 amino acids. Germline V CDR1 and CDR2: LGHNA, YNFKEQ. V dropped 1 base and J dropped 7; count of bases not matched to a gene: 13. CDR3 in amino acids: CASSQGGTSGIFPWNEQFF. CDR3 DNA sequence: TGTGCCAGCAGCCAAGGCGGGACTAGCGGGATTTTCCCATGGAATGAGCAGTTCTTC.

This clone was recorded many times. The chain employs TRBV29-1 and TRBJ1-1, with 7 bases lining up with TRBD1. The CDR3 contains 14 residues. The junction had 9 bases not matched to a gene; V was cut back by 6 bases and J by 2 bases. Germline CDR1 and CDR2: SQVTM and ANQGSEA. The CDR3 nucleotides read TGCAGCGTGGCCACAGGGGCTTATAACACTGAAGCTTTCTTT. Its translation: CSVATGAYNTEAFF.

This clone has more than one count but fewer than ten. V is TRBV6-6 and J is TRBJ2-5; TRBD1 is a possible D gene (6 bases). CDR3 length: 16 residues. The germline V gene has CDR1 MNHNY and CDR2 SVGAGI (reference sequence). V was shortened by 0 bases and J by 5 bases, with 16 bases between the two germline ends. CDR3 in amino acids: CASSYSKIDRSETQYF. The DNA of the CDR3 is TGTGCCAGCAGTTACTCGAAAATCGACAGGAGTGAGACCCAGTACTTC.

This clone has ten or more counts. Just one base apart from a much larger clone, this may be a read error. The CDR3 nucleotides are TGCAGTGCTAGAGATCCAGGGGGGGGGGCCTACAATGAGCAGTTCTTC. Protein: CSARDPGGGAYNEQFF. This chain joins TRBV20-1 and TRBJ2-1; D tentatively fits TRBD1 or TRBD2 (7 bases each). Trimming shortened V by 0 bases and J by 2 bases, and 14 bases separated the two germline ends. The germline V gene has CDR1 DFQATT and CDR2 SNEGSKA (reference sequence). The CDR3 has 16 residues.

In this sample, this clone turned up a few times. With a much larger clone just one base away, this may be a read error. This chain uses TRBV11-2 with TRBJ2-7, with TRBD2 identical over 11 bases. Germline-derived CDR1 and CDR2 are SGHAT and FQNNGV. This CDR3 is built from 15 residues. CDR3 region: CASGLLAGEAPEQYF. CDR3 bases: TGTGCCAGCGGCTTACTAGCGGGAGAAGCCCCCGAGCAGTACTTC.

The table lists this clone with many counts. The chain links TRBV18 to TRBJ2-1; perhaps TRBD2 as D (6 bases). This CDR3 is 14 amino acids long. Germline V gene data show CDR1 as KGHSH and CDR2 as LQKENI. The V and J ends lost 4 bases and 3 bases respectively, with 10 bases between them. The CDR3 DNA reads as TGTGCCAGCTCACTGGCGGACTACTACAATGAGCAGTTCTTC. This encodes CASSLADYYNEQFF.

The chain uses TRBV6-1 and TRBJ2-6, with a possible D match to TRBD1 (6 bases). CDR3 length: 18 amino acids. The V end lost 0 bases, the J end lost 3 bases, and 15 bases lay between the germline ends. Germline V lookup: CDR1 MNHNS, CDR2 SASEGT. As DNA, the CDR3 is TGTGCCAGCAGTGAAGCCGGGACATGGGTCTTTGGGGCCAACGTCCTGACTTTC. Protein product: CASSEAGTWVFGANVLTF.

This clone was picked up many times. V and J are TRBV12-3 or TRBV12-4 and TRBJ2-3; 8 positions agree with TRBD1. V shed 4 bases and J 2 bases; nucleotides not matched to a gene: 8. The CDR3 loop spans 16 amino acids. CDR3 residues: CASSYRDRSSTDTQYF. The CDR3 bases are TGTGCCAGCAGTTACCGGGACAGGTCTTCCACAGATACGCAGTATTTT.

This clone is medium-sized by share. CDR3 nucleotides: TGTGCCAGCATGGGCGGAACCTACGAGCAGTACTTC. Translated, it gives CASMGGTYEQYF. V and J are TRBV28 and TRBJ2-7; D unclear. Germline assignment: CDR1 MDHEN and CDR2 SYDVKM. The CDR3 is 12 residues long. V gave up 7 bases and J gave up 2 bases, with 9 bases separating them.

This clone was recorded at least ten times. The chain carries TRBV10-3 and TRBJ2-5; D may be TRBD2 (5 bases). Between the trimmed V and J ends, which lost 6 bases and 3 bases, there was a span of 11 bases. CDR1 and CDR2 (germline): ENHRY, SYGVKD. This CDR3 has 13 amino acids. The CDR3 region has the DNA TGTGCCATCAGCCCCGGGCGGGAAGAGACCCAGTACTTC. Translated: CAISPGREETQYF.

The chain combines TRBV2 with TRBJ1-1; 8 bases align to TRBD1. CDR1 is SNHLY and CDR2 is FYNNEI in the germline V gene. Trimming removed 4 bases from V and 2 bases from J; junction bases left unmatched: 6. The CDR3 runs 15 residues. The CDR3 DNA is TGTGCCAGCAGTGGAGCCAGGGGGCCAAACACTGAAGCTTTCTTT. This sequence encodes CASSGARGPNTEAFF.

This sequence joins TRBV27 and TRBJ2-7; D not certain. V lost 4 bases and J lost 3, with 7 bases in between. The CDR3 runs 12 residues. Germline CDR1 MNHEY, CDR2 SMNVEV (reference sequence). Written as DNA, the CDR3 is TGTGCCAGCAGTTCTGGTGGCTACGAGCAGTACGTC. As protein: CASSSGGYEQYV.

This clone is categorized as medium-sized. The J gene is TRBJ1-2, the V gene TRBV24-1; D is unresolved. V shed 0 bases and J shed 3 bases, with 1 base lying between them. This CDR3 has 12 amino acids. Germline loops: CDR1 KGHDR, CDR2 SFDVKD. The DNA of the CDR3 is TGTGCCACCAGTGATTTGTACTATGGCTACACCTTC. Translating it yields CATSDLYYGYTF.

This clone was detected ten times or more. This chain uses TRBV2 with TRBJ1-3; D unclear. Trimming stripped 1 base from V and 6 bases from J, with 1 base between. The germline V gene encodes CDR1 SNHLY and CDR2 FYNNEI. This CDR3 spans 11 amino acids. The DNA for the CDR3 is TGTGCCAGCAGTGAAGAAAACACCATATATTTT. This codes for CASSEENTIYF.

In its sample, this clone ranks as medium-sized. The genes are TRBV28 and TRBJ2-2; no clear D. Germline V gene sequence: CDR1 MDHEN, CDR2 SYDVKM. The CDR3 has 14 amino acids. Trimming stripped 3 bases from V and 4 bases from J, with 9 bases between. The CDR3 DNA reads as TGTGCCAGCAGTTTGCTTACCAGCACCGGGGAGCTGTTTTTT. It encodes CASSLLTSTGELFF. The full variable domain, its missing parts supplied by reference TRBV28 and TRBJ2-2, is DVKVTQSSRYLVKRTGEKVFLECVQDMDHENMFWYRQDPGLGLRLIYFSYDVKMKEKGDIPEGYSVSREKKERFSLILESASTNQTSMYLCASSLLTSTGELFFGEGSRLTVL.

The chain has TRBV19 and TRBJ1-4; D is ambiguous. Germline lookup yields CDR1 LNHDA and CDR2 SQIVND (reference sequence). The CDR3 has 14 amino acids. V lost 4 bases and J lost 4, with 10 bases in between. The CDR3 reads CASSTSGVNEKLFF. The CDR3 nucleotides are TGTGCCAGTAGTACCTCAGGAGTTAATGAAAAACTGTTTTTT.

This clone was observed at least ten times. V gene TRBV7-2 combines with J gene TRBJ2-7; TRBD2 matches at 7 bases. The CDR3 runs to 15 residues. The J segment lost 6 bases and the V segment lost 5 bases, leaving 13 bases of the junction unmatched. Germline V lookup: CDR1 SGHTA, CDR2 FQGNSA. In DNA, the CDR3 is TGTGCCAGCAGCACTTCATGGGGGAGGGCTGGCGAGCAGTACTTC. This translates into CASSTSWGRAGEQYF.

For this clone: This may be a read error, as it is one base from a much larger clone. The chain joins TRBV12-3 or TRBV12-4 to TRBJ2-3, with 8 bases that match TRBD2. This CDR3 spans 17 amino acids. CDR3 sequence: CASSLLRREALTDTQYF. The DNA of the CDR3 is TGCGCCAGCAGCCTCCTAAGGCGGGAGGCACTCACAGATACGCAGTATTTT.

This clone was found a few times. The rearrangement joins TRBV20-1 to TRBJ2-2; tentatively, D is TRBD1 (5 bases). CDR3 size: 17 residues. The V and J ends lost 0 bases and 11 bases respectively, with 25 bases between them. From germline, CDR1 is DFQATT and CDR2 SNEGSKA (reference sequence). CDR3 sequence (DNA): TGCAGTGCTAGAGATATCGGTGGGGCAGTACGGAACGGTGAGCTGTTTTTT. Translated, it gives CSARDIGGAVRNGELFF.